This T cell receptor (beta chain) stems from a study of blood T cell repertoires in COVID-19. Repertoires were generated with immunoSEQ multiplex PCR, while TCRdb's copy carries only in-frame clones and drops some. The sample lists 200,000 to 250,000 clones, about 83% occurring once. Seattle enrolled patients during active infection and tracked them longitudinally. The ends were cut back, 4 bases at V and 8 bases at J, with 21 bases in the middle. The CDR3 contains 15 residues. Germline loops: CDR1 SGHNT, CDR2 YYREEE (reference sequence). This clone was picked up one time. The clonotype was recovered from a woman younger than 45 with COVID-19, enrolled during active disease. The chain employs TRBV5-4 and TRBJ2-5; tentative D call: TRBD1 (5 bases). Sequenced material: peripheral blood. The CDR3 coding sequence is TGTGCCAGCAGCGGCGACTTTGTGGAAAGGGGCACCCAGTACTTC. It specifies CASSGDFVERGTQYF.